The 23 T cell receptor beta chains below all came from one sample that was sequenced in a study of human T cells and chemical hapten exposure. TCRdb called the RACE reads again in MiXCR, with one record for every CDR3 protein. This sample has 350,000 to 400,000 distinct CDR3 sequences, with more than 4.5% found just once. Documented time point: pre-sensitization, week 0. Treatment given: therapeutic diphenylcyclopropenone sensitization with weekly scalp DPC. This material consisted of whole blood, taken in connection with sensitization to the hapten diphenylcyclopropenone (DPC). These receptors were taken from a woman between 50 and 59 years old with alopecia areata. Some clones in this sample may be carry-over from other donors' samples.

This clonotype occurred many times. The chain couples TRBV24-1 to TRBJ2-2, with TRBD1 matching 8 bases. V shed 4 bases, J shed 5 bases, and the junction held 11 bases outside the gene matches. The CDR3 consists of 17 residues. In germline, CDR1 is KGHDR, CDR2 SFDVKD. The CDR3, as DNA: TGTGCCACCAGTGAGCATCCGGGACAGGCTCAGACCGGGGAGCTGTTTTTT. It yields the protein CATSEHPGQAQTGELFF.

The chain combines TRBV3-1 with TRBJ1-2; 7 nucleotides match TRBD1. In germline, CDR1 is LGHDT, CDR2 YNNKEL (reference sequence). Unmatched junction bases numbered 8, after V lost 3 bases and J lost 4 bases. This CDR3 spans 15 amino acids. The CDR3 here is CASSHLSGQAYGYTF. The CDR3 bases are TGTGCCAGCAGCCATCTTTCCGGACAGGCCTATGGCTACACCTTC.

This clonotype was recorded a few times. The gene calls are TRBV20-1 and TRBJ2-3; the D gene could be TRBD1 or TRBD2 (5 bases each). Germline assignment: CDR1 DFQATT and CDR2 SNEGSKA (reference sequence). The V gene lost 3 bases and the J gene lost 2 bases, with 15 bases spanning the gap. CDR3 size: 15 residues. CDR3 in amino acids: CSASGVQGATDTQYF. The CDR3 DNA is TGCAGTGCTAGTGGGGTGCAGGGAGCCACAGATACGCAGTATTTT.

There are a few counts of this clonotype. This sequence joins TRBV29-1 and TRBJ2-1; 12 bases agree with TRBD1. CDR3 length equals 14 residues. V lost 7 bases, J lost 7 bases, and 8 bases stayed unmatched. Germline values: CDR1 SQVTM, CDR2 ANQGSEA. Here the CDR3 DNA reads TGCAGCGGGGTGGGGGACAGGGGGCGAAATGAGCAGTTCTTC. Its translation: CSGVGDRGRNEQFF.

This clonotype was counted ten times or more. This chain joins TRBV29-1 and TRBJ1-1, with D tentatively TRBD1 (5 bases). V was pared by 2 bases and J by 1 base, with 11 bases between. Germline V gives CDR1 SQVTM, CDR2 ANQGSEA. The CDR3 covers 14 residues. The CDR3 reads CSVEYRRGNTEAFF. CDR3 coding DNA: TGCAGCGTTGAATACAGGAGGGGGAACACTGAAGCTTTCTTT.

The chain employs TRBV3-1 and TRBJ1-2; no firm D call. Germline lookup yields CDR1 LGHDT and CDR2 YNNKEL (reference sequence). The germline V and J ends were trimmed by 2 bases and 6 bases, with 10 bases remaining between them. This CDR3 has 13 amino acids. The CDR3 is CASSQNGVDGYTF. The CDR3 bases are TGTGCCAGCAGCCAAAACGGGGTGGATGGCTACACCTTC.

V is TRBV3-1 and J is TRBJ1-2; D not certain. Germline lookup yields CDR1 LGHDT and CDR2 YNNKEL (reference sequence). V was cut by 2 bases and J by 0 bases, with 10 bases left in between. The CDR3 spans 15 residues. DNA for the CDR3: TGTGCCAGCAGCCAAATGGCGTTAGCTAACTATGGCTACACCTTC. It yields the protein CASSQMALANYGYTF.

The sample holds a few counts of this clonotype. The rearrangement links TRBV5-6 to TRBJ2-1; D gene uncertain. Per the germline V gene, CDR1 is SGHDT and CDR2 is YYEEEE. Trimming took off 6 bases at V and 6 bases at J, with 19 bases between the two ends. This CDR3 comprises 15 residues. The CDR3 DNA sequence: TGTGCCAGCACCCTCGGCGTTAGGGTGGGCAATGAGCAGTTCTTC. Its translation is CASTLGVRVGNEQFF.

There are a few counts of this clonotype. The V call is TRBV10-2, the J call TRBJ1-3; D gene ambiguous. CDR3 length equals 11 residues. Germline values: CDR1 WSHSY, CDR2 SAAADI. V was shortened by 8 bases and J by 11 bases, with 13 bases between the two germline ends. For the CDR3, the DNA is TGCGCCAGCGCCGTCCCCGCAGCCATATATTTT. Translated: CASAVPAAIYF.

CDR3 protein: CSAPQGGPNTGELFF. The CDR3 DNA follows: TGCAGTGCTCCCCAAGGAGGGCCGAACACCGGGGAGCTGTTTTTT. This rearrangement joins TRBV20-1 to TRBJ2-2, with D possibly being TRBD2 (6 bases). In germline, CDR1 is DFQATT, CDR2 SNEGSKA (reference sequence). This CDR3 is built from 15 residues. Deletions cut 5 bases from V and 0 bases from J, with 13 bases between.

The V call is TRBV4-2, the J call TRBJ1-1, with D tentatively TRBD1 (6 bases). The CDR3 has 13 residues. V was cut by 3 bases and J by 3 bases, with 8 bases left in between. In germline, CDR1 is LGHNA, CDR2 YNFKEQ. The CDR3 coding sequence is TGTGCCAGCAGCCACGGGGGCTACACTGAAGCTTTCTTT. Translation gives CASSHGGYTEAFF.

Comment on this clonotype: With a much larger clone just one base away, this may be a read error. It is likely a read error, because the conserved phenylalanine at the end of the CDR3 is missing. The chain is built from TRBV28 and TRBJ1-1; no firm D call. CDR3 length: 14 residues. V was trimmed by 7 bases and J by 3 bases, leaving 15 bases between them. Germline V gene data show CDR1 as MDHEN and CDR2 as SYDVKM. The CDR3 protein is CASTMVFRDTEAFL. CDR3 bases: TGTGCCAGCACAATGGTATTCCGGGACACTGAAGCTTTCTTA.

This clonotype was seen only a few times. J is TRBJ2-5 and V is TRBV6-1, with D hard to call. The V end was cut by 4 bases, the J end by 1 base, with 7 bases between. Germline values: CDR1 MNHNS, CDR2 SASEGT. The CDR3 has 13 residues. The CDR3 is CASSVSAQETQYF. Written as DNA, the CDR3 is TGTGCCAGCAGTGTGTCGGCCCAAGAGACCCAGTACTTC.

This clonotype was counted a few times. The chain couples TRBV2 to TRBJ1-4, with D tentatively TRBD1 (5 bases). Trimming took off 1 base at V and 6 bases at J, with 9 bases between the two ends. Germline lookup yields CDR1 SNHLY and CDR2 FYNNEI. There are 14 residues in the CDR3. The CDR3 bases are TGTGCCAGCAGTGAAGGTGGGGCCGATGAAAAACTGTTTTTT. Translating gives CASSEGGADEKLFF.

This clonotype was recorded at least ten times. J is TRBJ2-2 and V is TRBV27; D unclear. The germline V gene has CDR1 MNHEY and CDR2 SMNVEV (reference sequence). The CDR3 extends over 15 amino acids. Trimming stripped 3 bases from V and 2 bases from J, with 10 bases between. The CDR3: CASSFGQLNTGELFF. The CDR3 DNA sequence: TGTGCCAGCAGTTTTGGGCAGCTCAACACCGGGGAGCTGTTTTTT.

In this sample, this clonotype turned up many times. V gene TRBV5-1 combines with J gene TRBJ1-3; D unresolved. The ends were cut back, 4 bases at V and 2 bases at J, with 22 bases in the middle. Germline CDR1 is SGHRS and CDR2 is YFSETQ. CDR3 size: 18 residues. As DNA, the CDR3 is TGCGCCAGCAGCCCCCTCGGCGGATCCGTCTCTCCTGGAAACACCATATATTTT. Its protein product is CASSPLGGSVSPGNTIYF.

The chain is built from TRBV6-5 and TRBJ1-1, with D uncertain. V shed 5 bases and J shed 0 bases, with 16 bases lying between them. Germline loops: CDR1 MNHEY, CDR2 SVGAGI. The CDR3 covers 16 residues. The CDR3 spells CASSPLDRILNTEAFF. CDR3 in DNA: TGTGCCAGCAGTCCCCTGGATCGGATATTGAACACTGAAGCTTTCTTT.

This clonotype was detected many times. The rearrangement uses TRBV3-1 and TRBJ1-1; TRBD1 is a possible D gene (5 bases). The CDR3 runs 14 residues. The V gene's germline CDR1 is LGHDT and CDR2 YNNKEL (reference sequence). Trimming pared 0 bases from V and 5 bases from J, leaving 10 bases between. The DNA for the CDR3 is TGTGCCAGCAGCCAAGACGGGGGACGGACTGAAGCTTTCTTT. It specifies CASSQDGGRTEAFF.

The chain carries TRBV29-1 and TRBJ1-1; TRBD1 matches 7 bases. CDR1 SQVTM and CDR2 ANQGSEA come from the germline V gene. V lost 4 bases to trimming and J lost 5 bases; unmatched junction nucleotides: 10. This CDR3 is built from 14 residues. The CDR3 spells CSVVPRTGSTEAFF. CDR3 in DNA: TGCAGCGTTGTTCCCAGGACAGGATCAACTGAAGCTTTCTTT.

Ten or more counts support this clonotype. The chain links TRBV28 to TRBJ2-7; D is uncertain. The CDR3 loop spans 14 amino acids. V was cut by 5 bases and J by 3 bases, with 14 bases left in between. CDR1 is MDHEN and CDR2 is SYDVKM in the germline V gene. CDR3 in amino acids: CASSPPAVGYEQYF. The CDR3 nucleotides read TGTGCCAGCAGTCCCCCCGCGGTCGGCTACGAGCAGTACTTC.

V usage is TRBV29-1 and J usage is TRBJ2-7, with a weak D call TRBD1 (6 bases). This CDR3 has 13 amino acids. V lost 6 bases, J lost 5 bases, and 17 bases lay in between. From germline, CDR1 is SQVTM and CDR2 ANQGSEA. The CDR3 reads CSVQRGMSNEQYF. The CDR3 region has the DNA TGCAGCGTCCAGAGGGGGATGAGTAACGAGCAGTACTTC.

This clonotype was recorded a few times. The chain uses TRBV20-1 and TRBJ1-5, with TRBD1 as a possible D gene (5 bases). Germline CDR1 reads DFQATT; CDR2 reads SNEGSKA (reference sequence). The V end was cut by 2 bases, the J end by 2 bases, with 13 bases between. The CDR3 has 15 residues. CDR3 residues: CSARNPQGRNQPQHF. The CDR3 nucleotides are TGCAGTGCTAGAAATCCTCAGGGACGCAATCAGCCCCAGCATTTT.

This clonotype appeared many times. The chain recombines TRBV11-2 with TRBJ2-7; D is undetermined. The CDR3 is 11 residues long. V was cut by 4 bases and J by 3 bases, with 4 bases left in between. CDR1 is SGHAT, CDR2 FQNNGV, per germline. The CDR3 sequence is CASSSHYEQYF. The DNA of the CDR3 is TGTGCCAGCAGCTCGCACTACGAGCAGTACTTC.